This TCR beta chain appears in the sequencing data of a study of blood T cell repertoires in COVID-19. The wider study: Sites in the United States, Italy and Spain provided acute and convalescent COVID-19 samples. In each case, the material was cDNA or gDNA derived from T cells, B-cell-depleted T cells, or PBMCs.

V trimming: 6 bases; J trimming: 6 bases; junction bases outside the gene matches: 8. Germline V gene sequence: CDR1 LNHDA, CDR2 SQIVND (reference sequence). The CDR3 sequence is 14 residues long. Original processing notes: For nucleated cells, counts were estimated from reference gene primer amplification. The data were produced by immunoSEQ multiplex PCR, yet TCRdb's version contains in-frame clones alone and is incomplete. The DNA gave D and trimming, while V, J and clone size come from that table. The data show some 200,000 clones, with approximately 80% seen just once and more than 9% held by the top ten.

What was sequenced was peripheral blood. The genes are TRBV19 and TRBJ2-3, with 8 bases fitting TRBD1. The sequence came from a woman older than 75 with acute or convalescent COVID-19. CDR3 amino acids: CASRVDQGADTQYF. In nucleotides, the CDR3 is TGTGCCAGTAGGGTGGATCAGGGGGCGGATACGCAGTATTTT.